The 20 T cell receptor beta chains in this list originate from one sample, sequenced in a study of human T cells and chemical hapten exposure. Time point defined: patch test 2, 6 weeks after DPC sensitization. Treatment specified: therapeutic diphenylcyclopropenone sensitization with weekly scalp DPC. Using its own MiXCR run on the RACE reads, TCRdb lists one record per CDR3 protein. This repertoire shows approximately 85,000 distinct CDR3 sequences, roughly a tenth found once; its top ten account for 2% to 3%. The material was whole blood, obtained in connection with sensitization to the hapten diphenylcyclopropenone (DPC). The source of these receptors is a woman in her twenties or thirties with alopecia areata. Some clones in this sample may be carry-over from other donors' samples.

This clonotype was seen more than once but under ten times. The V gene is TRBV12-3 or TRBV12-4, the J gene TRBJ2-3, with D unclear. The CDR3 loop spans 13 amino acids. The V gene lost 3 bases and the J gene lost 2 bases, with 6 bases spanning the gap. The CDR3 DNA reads TGTGCCAGCAGTTTCGTTACCACAGATACGCAGTATTTT. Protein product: CASSFVTTDTQYF.

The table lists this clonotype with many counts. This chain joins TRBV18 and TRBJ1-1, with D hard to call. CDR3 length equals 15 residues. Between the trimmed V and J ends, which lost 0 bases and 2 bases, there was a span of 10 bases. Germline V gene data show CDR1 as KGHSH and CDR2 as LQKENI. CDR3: CASSPPATTNTEAFF. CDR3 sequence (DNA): TGTGCCAGCTCACCACCTGCAACCACTAACACTGAAGCTTTCTTT.

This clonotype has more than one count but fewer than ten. In DNA form, the CDR3 reads TGTGCCAGCACGATTTACAGCTCCTACAATGAGCAGTTCTTC. Residues: CASTIYSSYNEQFF. The V gene is TRBV12-3 or TRBV12-4, the J gene TRBJ2-1; no clear D gene. V dropped 7 bases and J dropped 0 bases, with 10 bases sitting between them. The CDR3 totals 14 residues.

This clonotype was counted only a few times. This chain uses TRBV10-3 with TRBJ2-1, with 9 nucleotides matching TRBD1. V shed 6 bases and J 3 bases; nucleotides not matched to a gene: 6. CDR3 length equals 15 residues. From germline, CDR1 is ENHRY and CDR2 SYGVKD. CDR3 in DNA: TGTGCCATCAGCTCAGACAGGGGGGACTACAATGAGCAGTTCTTC. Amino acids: CAISSDRGDYNEQFF.

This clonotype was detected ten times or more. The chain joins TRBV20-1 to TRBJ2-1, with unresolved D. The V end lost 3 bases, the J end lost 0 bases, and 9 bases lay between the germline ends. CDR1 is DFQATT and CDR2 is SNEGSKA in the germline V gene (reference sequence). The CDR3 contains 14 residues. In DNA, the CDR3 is TGCAGTGCTAGGGGCGGCAGCTCCTACAATGAGCAGTTCTTC. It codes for CSARGGSSYNEQFF.

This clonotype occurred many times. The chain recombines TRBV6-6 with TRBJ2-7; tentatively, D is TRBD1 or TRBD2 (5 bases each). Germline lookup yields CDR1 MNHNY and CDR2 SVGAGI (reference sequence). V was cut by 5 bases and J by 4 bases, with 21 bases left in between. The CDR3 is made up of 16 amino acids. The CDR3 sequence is CASSDRTGTLGYEQYF. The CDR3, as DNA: TGTGCCAGCAGTGACCGAACCGGGACCCTAGGGTACGAGCAGTACTTC.

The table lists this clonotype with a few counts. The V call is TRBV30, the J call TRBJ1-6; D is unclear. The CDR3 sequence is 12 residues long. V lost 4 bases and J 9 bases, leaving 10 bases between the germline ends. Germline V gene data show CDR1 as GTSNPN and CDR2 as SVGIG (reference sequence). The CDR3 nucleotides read TGTGCCTGGAAACAGAAGGCTTCACCCCTCCACTTT. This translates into CAWKQKASPLHF.

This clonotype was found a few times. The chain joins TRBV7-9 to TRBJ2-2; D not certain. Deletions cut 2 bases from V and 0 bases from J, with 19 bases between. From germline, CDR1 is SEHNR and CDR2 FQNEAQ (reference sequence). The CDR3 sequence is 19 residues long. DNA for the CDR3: TGTGCCAGCAGCTTACCAAGACTCCCAGCAGAGACGAACACCGGGGAGCTGTTTTTT. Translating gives CASSLPRLPAETNTGELFF.

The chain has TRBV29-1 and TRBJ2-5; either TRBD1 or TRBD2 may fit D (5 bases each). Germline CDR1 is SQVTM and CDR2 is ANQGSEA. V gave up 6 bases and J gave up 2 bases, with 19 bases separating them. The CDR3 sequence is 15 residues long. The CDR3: CSVSTQGRAQETQYF. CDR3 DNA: TGCAGCGTATCAACCCAGGGACGGGCGCAAGAGACCCAGTACTTC.

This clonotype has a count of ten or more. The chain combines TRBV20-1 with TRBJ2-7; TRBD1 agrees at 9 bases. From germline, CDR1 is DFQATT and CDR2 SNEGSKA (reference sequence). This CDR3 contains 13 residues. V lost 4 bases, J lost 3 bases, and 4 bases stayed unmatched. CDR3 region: CSATKGQGYEQYF. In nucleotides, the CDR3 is TGCAGTGCTACGAAGGGACAGGGCTACGAGCAGTACTTC.

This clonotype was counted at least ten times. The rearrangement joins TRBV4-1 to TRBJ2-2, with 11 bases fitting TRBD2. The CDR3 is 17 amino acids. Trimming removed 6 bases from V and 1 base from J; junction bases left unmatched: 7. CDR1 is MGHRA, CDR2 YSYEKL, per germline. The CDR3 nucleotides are TGCGCCAGCAGGGGTCTAGCGGGAGGACGGAACACCGGGGAGCTGTTTTTT. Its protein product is CASRGLAGGRNTGELFF.

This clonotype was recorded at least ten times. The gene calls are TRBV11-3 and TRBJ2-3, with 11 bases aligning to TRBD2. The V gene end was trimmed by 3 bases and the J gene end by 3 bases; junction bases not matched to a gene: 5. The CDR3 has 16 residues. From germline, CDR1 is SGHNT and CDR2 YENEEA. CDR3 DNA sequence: TGTGCCAGCAGCTTTAGCGGGGGGGCCACGACAGATACGCAGTATTTT. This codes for CASSFSGGATTDTQYF.

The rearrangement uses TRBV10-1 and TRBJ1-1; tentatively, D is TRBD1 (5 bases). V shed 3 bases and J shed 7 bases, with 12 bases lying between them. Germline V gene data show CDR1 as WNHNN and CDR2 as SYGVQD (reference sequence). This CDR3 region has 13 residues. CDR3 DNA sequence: TGCGCCAGCAGTGAATCAGGGACTGGTGAAGCTTTCTTT. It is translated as CASSESGTGEAFF.

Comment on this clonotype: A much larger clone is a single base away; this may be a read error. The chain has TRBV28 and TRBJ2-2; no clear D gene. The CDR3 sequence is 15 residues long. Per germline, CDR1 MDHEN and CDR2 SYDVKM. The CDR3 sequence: CTTQGPGTNTGELFF. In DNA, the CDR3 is TGTACCACCCAAGGGCCAGGTACGAACACCGGGGAGCTGTTTTTT.

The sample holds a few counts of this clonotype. The CDR3: CASSQVSPGGETEAFF. The CDR3 DNA reads TGCGCCAGCAGCCAAGTTAGTCCAGGGGGCGAGACTGAAGCTTTCTTT. The chain couples TRBV4-3 to TRBJ1-1; 8 nucleotides match TRBD1. The V gene end was trimmed by 1 base and the J gene end by 5 bases; junction bases not matched to a gene: 9. The length of the CDR3 is 16 residues. CDR1 and CDR2 (germline): LGHNA, YSLEER.

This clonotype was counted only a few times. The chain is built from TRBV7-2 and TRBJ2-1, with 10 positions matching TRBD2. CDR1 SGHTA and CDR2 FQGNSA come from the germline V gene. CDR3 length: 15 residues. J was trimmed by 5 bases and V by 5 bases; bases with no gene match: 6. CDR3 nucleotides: TGTGCCAGCAGCGGCGGGACTAGCGCCCACAATGAGCAGTTCTTC. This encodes CASSGGTSAHNEQFF.

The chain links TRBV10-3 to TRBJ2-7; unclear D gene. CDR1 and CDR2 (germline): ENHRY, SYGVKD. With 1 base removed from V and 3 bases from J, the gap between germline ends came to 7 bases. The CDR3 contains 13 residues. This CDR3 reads CAISEFGLYEQYF. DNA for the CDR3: TGTGCCATCAGTGAGTTCGGTCTCTACGAGCAGTACTTC.

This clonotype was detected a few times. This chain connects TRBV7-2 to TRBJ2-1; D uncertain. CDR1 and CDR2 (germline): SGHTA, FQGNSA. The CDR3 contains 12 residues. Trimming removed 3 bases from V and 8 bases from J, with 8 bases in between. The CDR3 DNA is TGTGCCAGCAGCTTGACGTACCATGAGCAGTTCTTC. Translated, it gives CASSLTYHEQFF.

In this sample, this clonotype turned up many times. Here the CDR3 reads CASSLYSQETQYF. CDR3 nucleotides: TGTGCCAGCAGCTTATACTCCCAAGAGACCCAGTACTTC. The rearrangement uses TRBV7-2 and TRBJ2-5, with D unclear. Trimming stripped 2 bases from V and 1 base from J, with 5 bases between. This CDR3 comprises 13 residues. Germline CDR1 and CDR2: SGHTA and FQGNSA.

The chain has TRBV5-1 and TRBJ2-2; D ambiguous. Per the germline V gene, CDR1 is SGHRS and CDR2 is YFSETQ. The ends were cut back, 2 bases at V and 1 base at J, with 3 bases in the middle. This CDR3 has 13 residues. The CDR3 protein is CASSFQNTGELFF. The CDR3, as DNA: TGCGCCAGCAGCTTCCAGAACACCGGGGAGCTGTTTTTT.